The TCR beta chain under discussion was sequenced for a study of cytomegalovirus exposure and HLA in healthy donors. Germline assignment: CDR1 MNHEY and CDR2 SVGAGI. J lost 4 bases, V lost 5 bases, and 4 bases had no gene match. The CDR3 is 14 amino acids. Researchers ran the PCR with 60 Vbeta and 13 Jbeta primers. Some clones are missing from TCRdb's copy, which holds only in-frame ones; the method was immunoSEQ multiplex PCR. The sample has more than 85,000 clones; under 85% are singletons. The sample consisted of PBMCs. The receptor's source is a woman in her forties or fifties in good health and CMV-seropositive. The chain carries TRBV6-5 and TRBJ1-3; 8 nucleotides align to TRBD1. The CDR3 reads CASSDQGAGNTIYF. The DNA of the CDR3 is TGTGCCAGCAGTGATCAGGGGGCGGGAAACACCATATATTTT.